Given below is one T cell receptor (beta chain) in context. This receptor's antigen is unknown. The input lacks base qualities; no much larger clone sits a single base away. Without any cell sorting, total RNA and DNA were co-extracted from about 20-30 mg of bulk tissue using the AllPrep DNA/RNA mini kit. Between November 2015 and 2016, a few patients in China with histopathologically diagnosed primary liver carcinoma had surgical resection. At the time of sampling, the patients were treatment-naive and had chronic HBV infection. Fresh tumor and adjacent tissue pieces were bisected, with one half stored in RNAlater at -80 degrees C and the other half sent for histology. The CDR3, cysteine through phenylalanine, is 13 amino acids long. Kept here is only the CDR3 DNA, which spans 39 bases and is read in frame from base 1. Taken from the germline V gene (reference sequence), the CDR1 and CDR2 loops are MNHNY and SVGAGI. V gives up 8 bases and J gives up 2 bases, and the segment between their germline ends measures 12 bases.

The sample originates from a study of tumor-infiltrating lymphocytes in primary liver carcinoma (TCRdb year 2017). Background for the entire study: Of the five patients (three men and two women, aged 30 to 69 years), four had hepatocellular carcinoma and one had combined HCC and intrahepatic cholangiocarcinoma. A total of 35 or so specimens from 5 patients, comprising approximately 25 tumor regions, 5 adjacent noncancerous liver tissues and 5 peripheral blood samples, were covered by TCRbeta repertoire sequencing. Tumors of the five patients were stage T1-T3 N0M0 with maximum diameters of roughly 4.2 to 11 cm. Repertoires from technical replicates were highly reproducible, with mean shared-clone rates roughly 0.87 and correlation coefficients above 0.95. TCRbeta repertoire sequencing, expression microarrays and whole-exome sequencing were combined in the study across five regions of each liver tumor, with adjacent normal tissue and blood also included. Roughly 3.65 to 8 million productive TCRbeta reads were obtained per sample, and no significant difference in read depth was found between tissue types. The investigation overall reported the following: Since the samples were bulk and unsorted, there was no way to compare CD4+ and CD8+ T cell repertoires. Only the TCR beta chain was sequenced, which likely underestimates true repertoire diversity because unpaired alpha chains were not captured. Consistent with antigen-driven expansion, pairs of tumor regions showed higher repertoire overlap (mean roughly 36%) than either tumor-adjacent pairs (around 17%) or tumor-blood pairs (roughly 15%). Only a few patients were included in the study, and the authors note that the findings should be validated in a larger study. A significantly larger repertoire fraction was made up by the top 250 clones in tumors than in blood (p = 0.039).

Starting from about 500 ng total RNA, TCRbeta-specific cDNA was produced by reverse transcription with a constant-region primer and ProtoScript II reverse transcriptase. TCRbeta libraries were built with three nested multiplex PCR rounds, a slightly modified ARM-PCR procedure. The first two PCR rounds used multiplex TRBV1-TRBV30 forward primers with a Cbeta reverse primer, each for about 10 cycles. Sample barcodes and Illumina adapters were attached in a final 25-cycle PCR using Deep VentR polymerase. Before sequencing, amplicons of 200-500 bp were gel-purified using a QIAquick gel extraction kit. TCRbeta amplicons were sequenced on an Illumina HiSeq 2500 with 250-bp paired-end reads. The authors processed their data as follows. To recover full CDR3 sequences, reads were quality-trimmed using Trimmomatic v0.33 and paired reads were then merged using FLASH v1.2.11. V, D and J germline segments were assigned to the rearranged TCRbeta sequences by MiGEC v1.2.1b. Clonotype statistics, along with Shannon-Wiener diversity indices, were calculated using VDJtools v1.0.0. To cut down on sampling bias, every analysis after diversity analysis relied on just the 250 most abundant clonotypes from each sample. In-frame beta chains were kept once TCRdb had trimmed the public reads at Q25 with fastp and called clones with MiXCR. Each record represents a unique CDR3 protein, reported with the most common genes and DNA among its rows. The V and J calls and clone size come from TCRdb's table, not from the authors' own analysis. Recorded for this sample are some 46,000 distinct CDR3 sequences; roughly 80% of them occurred a single time. Jointly, the top ten make up 35% to 45% of the sample.

The TCR sequence derives from a woman under 40 with primary liver carcinoma and hepatitis B virus infection. The sequence joins TRBV6-6 to TRBJ1-2; possibly the D gene is TRBD1, per 5 matching bases. Sequencing was done on a sample of tumor-adjacent normal liver tissue. The nucleotide sequence reads as follows: TGTGCCAGCGGTCGGACAATGAACTATGGCTACACCTTC. This codes for CASGRTMNYGYTF.